What follows are 8 T cell receptor beta chains derived from one specimen sequenced in a study of cytomegalovirus exposure and HLA in healthy donors (dated by TCRdb to about 2017). Library preparation employed the immunoSEQ multiplex PCR assay. For the multiplex PCR, a mixture combining 60 forward primers for TCR Vbeta segments and 13 reverse primers for TCR Jbeta segments was used. TCRdb took this table from immuneACCESS and kept in-frame rearrangements with V and J called. Such tables lack part of the clones; where checked against another copy, unresolved V genes explain under half of the gap, and the rest is unexplained. Recorded for this sample are roughly 150,000 clones; roughly 80% of them occurred a single time. In total, the top ten clones hold 2% to 3% of the sample. Specimen: PBMCs. Receptor source: a female donor in good health and CMV-seronegative.

The chain links TRBV7-2 to TRBJ2-4; tentatively, D is TRBD1 (5 bases). The germline gives CDR1 SGHTA, CDR2 FQGNSA. V lost 5 bases and J 2 bases, leaving 13 bases between the germline ends. This CDR3 comprises 15 residues. CDR3 amino acids: CASSPSTGPKNIQYF. The CDR3, as DNA: TGTGCCAGCAGCCCAAGTACAGGACCCAAAAACATTCAGTACTTC.

The chain combines TRBV6-6 with TRBJ1-5; D unresolved. This CDR3 contains 14 residues. The germline V gene encodes CDR1 MNHNY and CDR2 SVGAGI (reference sequence). With 8 bases removed from V and 3 bases from J, the gap between germline ends came to 14 bases. CDR3 loop: CASVPGDYNQPQHF. The CDR3 DNA sequence: TGTGCCAGCGTCCCAGGTGACTACAATCAGCCCCAGCATTTT.

This clone was seen a handful of times. The rearrangement joins TRBV6-1 to TRBJ2-5; 10 nucleotides align to TRBD1. This CDR3 has 15 residues. J gave up 4 bases and V 6 bases, and 8 bases lay outside the gene matches. Germline CDR1 reads MNHNS; CDR2 reads SASEGT. The CDR3 loop reads CASSLWDRGGETQYF. In DNA form, the CDR3 reads TGTGCCAGCAGCCTTTGGGACAGGGGAGGAGAGACCCAGTACTTC.

This rearrangement joins TRBV4-1 to TRBJ2-7; D is perhaps TRBD1 (6 bases). Per germline, CDR1 MGHRA and CDR2 YSYEKL. V was trimmed by 0 bases and J by 0 bases, leaving 15 bases between them. CDR3 length: 17 residues. CDR3 amino acids: CASSQDWAGAYSYEQYF. The CDR3 DNA sequence: TGCGCCAGCAGCCAAGACTGGGCAGGGGCTTACTCCTACGAGCAGTACTTC.

This chain joins TRBV4-1 and TRBJ1-4; D remains ambiguous. The CDR3 is 12 residues long. Germline loops: CDR1 MGHRA, CDR2 YSYEKL. The V gene lost 0 bases and the J gene lost 13 bases, with 9 bases spanning the gap. The CDR3 protein is CASSQDGLVLFF. Written as DNA, the CDR3 is TGCGCCAGCAGCCAAGACGGGTTGGTACTGTTTTTT.

The chain uses TRBV7-9 and TRBJ2-3, with D maybe TRBD1 (5 bases). V lost 10 bases and J 0 bases, leaving 20 bases between the germline ends. The V gene's germline CDR1 is SEHNR and CDR2 FQNEAQ (reference sequence). This CDR3 contains 16 residues. The CDR3 nucleotides are TGTGCCACCTTTAGCACCCAAGACAGCAGCACAGATACGCAGTATTTT. Translation: CATFSTQDSSTDTQYF.

This chain uses TRBV19 with TRBJ2-5; D possibly corresponds to TRBD2 (5 bases). The germline V gene encodes CDR1 LNHDA and CDR2 SQIVND (reference sequence). This CDR3 has 16 amino acids. V dropped 1 base and J dropped 3 bases, with 15 bases sitting between them. DNA of the CDR3: TGTGCCAGTAGTATAGGCCCCCGGGAAGGGAAAGAGACCCAGTACTTC. Its protein is CASSIGPREGKETQYF.

V usage is TRBV6-5 and J usage is TRBJ1-5, with a tentative D call TRBD1 (5 bases). The CDR3 is made up of 13 amino acids. Trimming shortened V by 6 bases and J by 6 bases, and 12 bases separated the two germline ends. Germline V gene data show CDR1 as MNHEY and CDR2 as SVGAGI. The CDR3 is CASSWGEGQPQHF. As DNA, the CDR3 is TGTGCCAGCAGCTGGGGGGAGGGTCAGCCCCAGCATTTT.